The TCR beta chain under discussion was sequenced for a study of T cells expressing NK-cell markers. The overall study: It was sorted CD3+CD56+NKG2C+, CD3+CD56+NKG2C- and CD3+CD56-NKG2C+ T cells that supplied the TCR beta repertoires. Regarding the study as a whole: These clonotypes, the leaders elsewhere, also led the CD3+CD56-NKG2C+ fraction in four donors. In 5 to 7 donors, dominant NKG2C+ clonotypes were about 1.0-7.0% of CD8+ T cells.

The germline CDR1 and CDR2 sequences are SGHDT and YYEEEE. This CDR3 region has 15 residues. A word on this clonotype: The antigen remains undetermined.

Researchers built TCR beta cDNA using 5'RACE template switching with UMIs. TCRdb reanalyzed the 5' RACE reads, giving one entry per CDR3 protein sequence and no DNA. This sample contains about 550,000 distinct CDR3 sequences. This TCR derives from a man aged 18 to 30 in good health. This chain links TRBV5-6 with TRBJ2-7; the D call from TCRdb, TRBD2, cannot be confirmed without DNA. The specimen sequenced was blood T cells: a sorted CD56 or NKG2C T cell subset, CD4+ or CD8+ T cells, or bulk PBMC T cells (not recorded which). The CDR3 here is CASSIGTSQLYEQYF.